Listed below are T cell receptor beta chains from one sample, sequenced in a study of OX40 agonist ivuxolimab in advanced cancers. TCRdb's table, derived via immunoSEQ multiplex PCR, lists solely in-frame clones and lacks some. The table has over 10,000 clones, about 68% seen once. The specimen was CD4+ or CD8+ T cells sorted from blood, collected in a trial of the OX40 agonist ivuxolimab. The receptor source for this set is an adult with an advanced solid tumor such as melanoma, head and neck, liver or kidney cancer. CDR3s include the opening cysteine and the closing phenylalanine or tryptophan. The order of the fields is D gene, clone size, V gene, J gene, CDR3 DNA, CDR3 protein. A D gene is named only where the DNA matches it firmly. The listing skips clone size in some rows; elsewhere it reads once, few, many or a size class.

d_gene: TRBD2; abundance: once; v_gene: TRBV5-1; j_gene: TRBJ2-7; CDR3nt: TGCGCCAGCAGCTTTACTAGCGGATCCTACGAGCAGTACTTC; CDR3aa: CASSFTSGSYEQYF
d_gene: -; abundance: medium-sized; v_gene: TRBV11-2; j_gene: TRBJ2-2; CDR3nt: TGTGCCACCCGTAGTGCCGGTAACACCGGGGAGCTGTTTTTT; CDR3aa: CATRSAGNTGELFF
d_gene: TRBD2; abundance: once; v_gene: TRBV28; j_gene: TRBJ2-5; CDR3nt: TGTGCCAGCAGTTCGCCACTAGCGAACTTACAAGAGACCCAGTACTTC; CDR3aa: CASSSPLANLQETQYF
d_gene: -; abundance: -; v_gene: TRBV19; j_gene: TRBJ1-1; CDR3nt: TGTGCCAGTAGTATCGGCAGGAACACTGAAGCTTTCTTT; CDR3aa: CASSIGRNTEAFF
d_gene: TRBD2; abundance: -; v_gene: TRBV27; j_gene: TRBJ2-7; CDR3nt: TGTGCCAGCAGTCTTGGACTAGCGGGTACCTACGAGCAGTACTTC; CDR3aa: CASSLGLAGTYEQYF
d_gene: TRBD1; abundance: -; v_gene: TRBV27; j_gene: TRBJ1-2; CDR3nt: TGTGCCAGCGGGACAGGGGCCTATGGCTACACCTTC; CDR3aa: CASGTGAYGYTF
d_gene: TRBD2; abundance: -; v_gene: TRBV9; j_gene: TRBJ2-3; CDR3nt: TGTGCCAGCACTTCGACTAGCGGGGTTGCTCCCACTGATACGCAGTATTTT; CDR3aa: CASTSTSGVAPTDTQYF
d_gene: -; abundance: -; v_gene: TRBV19; j_gene: TRBJ2-1; CDR3nt: TGTGCCAGTACCTTGACAGGGAGCGGGAATGAGCAGTTCTTC; CDR3aa: CASTLTGSGNEQFF
d_gene: -; abundance: -; v_gene: TRBV27; j_gene: TRBJ2-7; CDR3nt: TGTGCCAGCAGTTTAGGAAGGCCTACAACGGTGGTTCAACGGGGGGAGCAGTACTTC; CDR3aa: CASSLGRPTTVVQRGEQYF
d_gene: TRBD2; abundance: -; v_gene: TRBV11-3; j_gene: TRBJ2-7; CDR3nt: TGTGCCAGCAGCTTAGCGGGAGGGAGCTCCTACGAGCAGTACTTC; CDR3aa: CASSLAGGSSYEQYF
d_gene: -; abundance: -; v_gene: TRBV5-5; j_gene: TRBJ1-5; CDR3nt: TGTGCCAGCAGTGAACAGGTTAGCAATCAGCCCCAGCATTTT; CDR3aa: CASSEQVSNQPQHF
d_gene: -; abundance: once; v_gene: TRBV7-9; j_gene: TRBJ2-2; CDR3nt: TGTGCCAGCACCCCCCCCGTACTCGCGAACACCGGGGAGCTGTTTTTT; CDR3aa: CASTPPVLANTGELFF
d_gene: -; abundance: few; v_gene: TRBV4-1; j_gene: TRBJ1-2; CDR3nt: TGCGCCAGCAGCCAAGAAAACGGAGGGGTCTATGGCTACACCTTC; CDR3aa: CASSQENGGVYGYTF
d_gene: TRBD2; abundance: -; v_gene: TRBV7-3; j_gene: TRBJ2-3; CDR3nt: TGTGCCAGCAGCTTCAGCGGGAGGGTAGGAGATACGCAGTATTTT; CDR3aa: CASSFSGRVGDTQYF
d_gene: -; abundance: -; v_gene: TRBV9; j_gene: TRBJ2-7; CDR3nt: TGTGCCAGCAGCGAGGAAGGGTGGGACGAGCAGTACTTC; CDR3aa: CASSEEGWDEQYF
d_gene: TRBD1; abundance: once; v_gene: TRBV15; j_gene: TRBJ2-7; CDR3nt: TGTGCCACCAGCAGAGTTACAGGGGGGTACGAGCAGTACTTC; CDR3aa: CATSRVTGGYEQYF
d_gene: -; abundance: -; v_gene: TRBV9; j_gene: TRBJ2-1; CDR3nt: TGTGCCAGCAGCGTCGGGAGTCGTTCCTACAATGAGCAGTTCTTC; CDR3aa: CASSVGSRSYNEQFF
d_gene: -; abundance: -; v_gene: TRBV27; j_gene: TRBJ1-1; CDR3nt: TGTGCCAGCAGTCTCACTCCGAACACTGAAGCTTTCTTT; CDR3aa: CASSLTPNTEAFF
d_gene: -; abundance: -; v_gene: TRBV5-1; j_gene: TRBJ2-7; CDR3nt: TGCGCCAGCAGCTTGGGGACTCTCACCTACGAGCAGTACTTC; CDR3aa: CASSLGTLTYEQYF
d_gene: -; abundance: -; v_gene: TRBV5-4; j_gene: TRBJ2-7; CDR3nt: TGTGCCAGCAGCCCCACCCCGGAGGACAGCTCCTACGAGCAGTACTTC; CDR3aa: CASSPTPEDSSYEQYF
d_gene: -; abundance: few; v_gene: TRBV28; j_gene: TRBJ2-7; CDR3nt: TGTGCCAGCAGTTTACTACAGACCTACGAGCAGTACTTC; CDR3aa: CASSLLQTYEQYF
d_gene: -; abundance: -; v_gene: TRBV5-6; j_gene: TRBJ2-3; CDR3nt: TGTGCCAGCAGTTCCCCGAGTCGCACAGATACGCAGTATTTT; CDR3aa: CASSSPSRTDTQYF
d_gene: TRBD1; abundance: -; v_gene: TRBV7-3; j_gene: TRBJ2-2; CDR3nt: TGTGCCAGCAGCCCCCGGCCCGGACAGGGACTGTCCGGGGAGCTGTTTTTT; CDR3aa: CASSPRPGQGLSGELFF
d_gene: -; abundance: once; v_gene: TRBV9; j_gene: TRBJ2-1; CDR3nt: TGTGCCAGCAGCGTAGAAGGACCCGGGCGGGGAATATACAATGAGCAGTTCTTC; CDR3aa: CASSVEGPGRGIYNEQFF
d_gene: -; abundance: -; v_gene: TRBV6-6; j_gene: TRBJ1-5; CDR3nt: TGTGCCAGCAGCCCTCAGGGCGATACCCAGCATTTT; CDR3aa: CASSPQGDTQHF
d_gene: TRBD2; abundance: -; v_gene: TRBV18; j_gene: TRBJ2-1; CDR3nt: TGTGCCAGCTCACCACAGGGACTAGCGGAGATGAACTCCTACAATGAGCAGTTCTTC; CDR3aa: CASSPQGLAEMNSYNEQFF
d_gene: TRBD2; abundance: few; v_gene: TRBV6-4; j_gene: TRBJ2-1; CDR3nt: TGTGCCAGCAGTCTACTAGCGCACTCCTACAATGAGCAGTTCTTC; CDR3aa: CASSLLAHSYNEQFF
d_gene: -; abundance: few; v_gene: TRBV9; j_gene: TRBJ2-2; CDR3nt: TGTGCCAGCAGCATCCGGGGCAGTCCGAACACCGGGGAGCTGTTTTTT; CDR3aa: CASSIRGSPNTGELFF
d_gene: TRBD2; abundance: once; v_gene: TRBV13; j_gene: TRBJ2-3; CDR3nt: TGTGCCAGCAGCGTCTTAGCGGGAGGTACTACAGATACGCAGTATTTT; CDR3aa: CASSVLAGGTTDTQYF
d_gene: TRBD2; abundance: -; v_gene: TRBV29-1; j_gene: TRBJ2-5; CDR3nt: TGCAGCGTTGTTCTAGCGGGGACCCAAGAGACCCAGTACTTC; CDR3aa: CSVVLAGTQETQYF
d_gene: -; abundance: once; v_gene: TRBV2; j_gene: TRBJ1-4; CDR3nt: TGTGCCAGCATTCGGGAACGGGATCGGAATGAAAAACTGTTTTTT; CDR3aa: CASIRERDRNEKLFF
d_gene: -; abundance: -; v_gene: TRBV23-1; j_gene: TRBJ2-3; CDR3nt: TGCGCCAGCAGTCAAGCAGCGACAGATACGCAGTATTTT; CDR3aa: CASSQAATDTQYF
d_gene: TRBD1; abundance: -; v_gene: TRBV6-1; j_gene: TRBJ2-1; CDR3nt: TGTGCCATCAGTGAGGGAACGGGACAGGAGATATACAATGAGCAGTTCTTC; CDR3aa: CAISEGTGQEIYNEQFF
d_gene: -; abundance: once; v_gene: TRBV6-5; j_gene: TRBJ2-7; CDR3nt: TGTGCCAGCAGTAAGTACTACGAGCAGTACTTC; CDR3aa: CASSKYYEQYF
d_gene: TRBD2; abundance: -; v_gene: TRBV7-6; j_gene: TRBJ2-7; CDR3nt: TGTGCCAGCAGCTTCGGTAGCGGGGGTACCTACGAGCAGTACTTC; CDR3aa: CASSFGSGGTYEQYF